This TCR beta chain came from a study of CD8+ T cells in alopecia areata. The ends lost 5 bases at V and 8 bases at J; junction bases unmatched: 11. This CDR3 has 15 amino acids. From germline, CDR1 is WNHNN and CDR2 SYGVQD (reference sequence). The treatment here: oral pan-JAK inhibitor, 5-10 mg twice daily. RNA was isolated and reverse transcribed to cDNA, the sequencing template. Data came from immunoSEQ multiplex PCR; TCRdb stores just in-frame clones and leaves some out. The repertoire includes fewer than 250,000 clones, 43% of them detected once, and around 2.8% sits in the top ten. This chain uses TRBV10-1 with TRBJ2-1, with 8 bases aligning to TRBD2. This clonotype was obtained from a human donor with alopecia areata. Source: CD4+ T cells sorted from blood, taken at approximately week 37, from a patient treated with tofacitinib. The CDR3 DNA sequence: TGCGCCAGCAGTCGTAGCGGGATATATTCCTATGAGCAGTTCTTC. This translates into CASSRSGIYSYEQFF.